This T cell receptor (beta chain) originates from a study of shared clonotypes between healthy human individuals. Clones were read by immunoSEQ multiplex PCR, and TCRdb kept only the in-frame ones, dropping some. The sample consists of over 800,000 clones, 92% of them appearing once. The sample holds many counts of this clone. The CDR3 is made up of 15 amino acids. Germline assignment: CDR1 MNHNS and CDR2 SASEGT. Trimming took off 2 bases at V and 2 bases at J, with 9 bases between the two ends. Terminally differentiated effector memory CD45RA+ cells were excluded by CCR7 positive selection of CD45RO-negative cells.

The V and J genes are TRBV6-1 and TRBJ2-2; a possible D gene is TRBD2 (5 bases). Material: naive CD8+ T cells sorted from blood. The clonotype originates from a man younger than 40 in good health. CDR3 coding DNA: TGTGCCAGCAGTGAATGGGGAGATAACACCGGGGAGCTGTTTTTT. Translating gives CASSEWGDNTGELFF.